The 22 T cell receptor beta chains presented below share a single source sample, sequenced in a study of CD8+ T cells in alopecia areata. RNA, once extracted, was reverse transcribed into cDNA for use as the sequencing template. Data came from immunoSEQ multiplex PCR; TCRdb stores just in-frame clones and leaves some out. The data contain around 190,000 clones, under 80% of them seen just once; the ten biggest clones take up about 1.3%. Noted treatment: oral pan-JAK inhibitor, 5-10 mg twice daily. This sample comprised CD4+ T cells sorted from blood, obtained around week 49, from a patient treated with tofacitinib. Every receptor here comes from a human donor with alopecia areata.

The V gene is TRBV29-1, the J gene TRBJ2-3; the D is unclear. Germline V CDR1 and CDR2: SQVTM, ANQGSEA. This CDR3 comprises 13 residues. The V end was cut by 5 bases, the J end by 0 bases, with 9 bases between. CDR3 sequence reads: CSVSQASTDTQYF. Written as DNA, the CDR3 is TGCAGCGTTTCTCAGGCTAGCACAGATACGCAGTATTTT.

The rearrangement uses TRBV5-1 and TRBJ1-6; no definite D call. The CDR3 is 13 residues long. Trimming stripped 7 bases from V and 11 bases from J, with 16 bases between. Germline V gene sequence: CDR1 SGHRS, CDR2 YFSETQ. CDR3 bases: TGCGCCAGCCCCTCCCCGCGAAAACCACCCCTCCACTTT. It is translated as CASPSPRKPPLHF.

V is TRBV29-1 and J is TRBJ1-1; 9 nucleotides align to TRBD1. V trimming: 7 bases; J trimming: 4 bases; junction bases outside the gene matches: 7. In germline, CDR1 is SQVTM, CDR2 ANQGSEA. The CDR3 has 13 residues. This chain's CDR3 is CSGGTGRVTEAFF. CDR3 in DNA: TGCAGCGGCGGGACAGGGAGGGTCACTGAAGCTTTCTTT.

The J gene is TRBJ2-7, the V gene TRBV29-1; no reliable D call. The length of the CDR3 is 12 residues. Germline values: CDR1 SQVTM, CDR2 ANQGSEA. Trimming removed 7 bases at V and 1 base at J, with 11 bases between. The CDR3 loop reads CSALDGSYEQYF. As DNA, the CDR3 is TGCAGCGCCCTGGACGGGTCCTACGAGCAGTACTTC.

CDR3 in amino acids: CAWSLRRGGQYF. In DNA form, the CDR3 reads TGTGCCTGGAGTCTCCGCAGGGGAGGGCAGTACTTC. The chain links TRBV30 to TRBJ2-4; D perhaps matches TRBD2 (7 bases). This CDR3 is 12 amino acids long. Trimming shortened V by 2 bases and J by 13 bases, and 15 bases separated the two germline ends. Germline V CDR1 and CDR2: GTSNPN, SVGIG (reference sequence).

The chain carries TRBV30 and TRBJ1-3; D gene unclear. There are 15 residues in the CDR3. The ends were cut back, 0 bases at V and 3 bases at J, with 12 bases in the middle. From germline, CDR1 is GTSNPN and CDR2 SVGIG (reference sequence). The CDR3 region is CAWSVRGSFGNTIYF. The CDR3 DNA is TGTGCCTGGAGTGTAAGAGGGTCATTTGGAAACACCATATATTTT.

The rearrangement links TRBV6-6 to TRBJ2-7, with 9 bases lining up with TRBD1. J lost 0 bases, V lost 5 bases, and 2 bases had no gene match. Germline lookup yields CDR1 MNHNY and CDR2 SVGAGI (reference sequence). This CDR3 comprises 14 residues. CDR3 protein: CASSPGQGSYEQYF. The CDR3 bases are TGTGCCAGCAGTCCGGGACAGGGCTCCTACGAGCAGTACTTC.

CDR3 amino acids: CSVGASRGNIQYF. In DNA form, the CDR3 reads TGCAGCGTTGGGGCTAGTCGAGGAAACATTCAGTACTTC. The genes are TRBV29-1 and TRBJ2-4; unclear D gene. CDR1 and CDR2 (germline): SQVTM, ANQGSEA. The CDR3 covers 13 residues. Trimming removed 4 bases from V and 6 bases from J, with 13 bases in between.

The rearrangement joins TRBV5-1 to TRBJ2-3, with D perhaps TRBD1 or TRBD2 (5 bases each). The length of the CDR3 is 13 residues. Germline V gene sequence: CDR1 SGHRS, CDR2 YFSETQ. V lost 4 bases, J lost 6 bases, and 12 bases lay in between. The CDR3 sequence is CASSTPGTDTQYF. CDR3 in DNA: TGCGCCAGCAGCACCCCGGGGACGGATACGCAGTATTTT.

This clone was counted only a few times. This chain connects TRBV9 to TRBJ1-1; 7 bases are shared with TRBD1. CDR3 length: 14 amino acids. V lost 0 bases, J lost 2 bases, and 1 base stayed unmatched. The germline V gene encodes CDR1 SGDLS and CDR2 YYNGEE. CDR3 in amino acids: CASSVEGANTEAFF. The CDR3 DNA is TGTGCCAGCAGCGTAGAGGGGGCTAACACTGAAGCTTTCTTT.

The genes are TRBV2 and TRBJ2-6; D may be TRBD1 (6 bases). In germline, CDR1 is SNHLY, CDR2 FYNNEI. The CDR3 has 15 residues. V lost 6 bases to trimming and J lost 2 bases, with 11 bases between them. CDR3 sequence reads: CASSPTGTGANVLTF. The CDR3 DNA reads TGTGCCAGCAGCCCCACAGGGACTGGGGCCAACGTCCTGACTTTC.

This chain uses TRBV2 with TRBJ2-1; unclear D gene. V lost 8 bases and J 5 bases, leaving 19 bases between the germline ends. CDR3 length: 15 amino acids. Germline V lookup: CDR1 SNHLY, CDR2 FYNNEI. In DNA form, the CDR3 reads TGTGCCAGCTCCGGCTCATCTTCCCAAAACAATGAGCAGTTCTTC. This gives the protein CASSGSSSQNNEQFF.

The chain joins TRBV4-3 to TRBJ1-5; no firm D call. From germline, CDR1 is LGHNA and CDR2 YSLEER. Trimming took 3 bases from V and 2 from J, leaving 14 bases between them. The CDR3 consists of 16 residues. The CDR3 DNA reads as TGCGCCAGCAGCCAGGCTCTGGGGTTAGGCAATCAGCCCCAGCATTTT. This encodes CASSQALGLGNQPQHF.

This clone was detected ten times or more. This sequence joins TRBV7-9 and TRBJ1-1, with 7 bases matching TRBD1. Germline-derived CDR1 and CDR2 are SEHNR and FQNEAQ (reference sequence). J lost 3 bases, V lost 5 bases, and 6 bases had no gene match. The CDR3 totals 14 residues. The DNA of the CDR3 is TGTGCCAGCAGCACCCGACAGGGCTACACTGAAGCTTTCTTT. It translates to CASSTRQGYTEAFF.

The chain joins TRBV2 to TRBJ2-7; no clear D gene. V shed 6 bases and J shed 3 bases, with 9 bases lying between them. CDR1 and CDR2 (germline): SNHLY, FYNNEI. This CDR3 spans 12 amino acids. The CDR3 coding sequence is TGTGCCAGCAGGGGGTCTAACTACGAGCAGTACTTC. Translated: CASRGSNYEQYF.

This clone was counted between two and nine times. The chain joins TRBV10-3 to TRBJ2-5; D uncertain. Trimming removed 4 bases at V and 2 bases at J, with 5 bases between. Germline loops: CDR1 ENHRY, CDR2 SYGVKD. This CDR3 region has 12 residues. The CDR3 DNA is TGTGCCATCAGTGCCCAGCAAGAGACCCAGTACTTC. It specifies CAISAQQETQYF.

The chain joins TRBV5-6 to TRBJ2-1; D uncertain. The CDR3 has 12 amino acids. Trimming removed 6 bases from V and 7 bases from J, with 11 bases in between. CDR1 and CDR2 (germline): SGHDT, YYEEEE. CDR3 sequence: CASTARRNEQFF. CDR3 DNA: TGTGCCAGCACCGCCCGGCGGAATGAGCAGTTCTTC.

The rearrangement links TRBV29-1 to TRBJ2-1, with D unresolved. Germline values: CDR1 SQVTM, CDR2 ANQGSEA. There are 14 residues in the CDR3. Trimming pared 4 bases from V and 3 bases from J, leaving 13 bases between. The CDR3 DNA reads as TGCAGCGTTGCGGAGCGCCCCTACTACAATGAGCAGTTCTTC. Translated: CSVAERPYYNEQFF.

V is TRBV29-1 and J is TRBJ2-3; 7 nucleotides match TRBD1. V was clipped by 1 base and J by 1 base; unmatched bases: 11. The CDR3 loop spans 17 amino acids. Germline CDR1 and CDR2: SQVTM and ANQGSEA. The CDR3, as DNA: TGCAGCGTTGAAGTAGGCGACAGGGATGTGGGCACAGATACGCAGTATTTT. Residues: CSVEVGDRDVGTDTQYF.

V gene TRBV5-1 combines with J gene TRBJ1-2, with D uncertain. Trimming took 4 bases from V and 4 from J, leaving 14 bases between them. CDR1 is SGHRS and CDR2 is YFSETQ in the germline V gene. This CDR3 has 14 residues. The CDR3 is CASSPREQAYGYTF. The CDR3 coding sequence is TGCGCCAGCAGCCCTAGGGAGCAAGCCTATGGCTACACCTTC. Full variable domain (remainder filled in from reference TRBV5-1 and TRBJ1-2): KAGVTQTPRYLIKTRGQQVTLSCSPISGHRSVSWYQQTPGQGLQFLFEYFSETQRNKGNFPGRFSGRQFSNSRSEMNVSTLELGDSALYLCASSPREQAYGYTFGSGTRLTVV.

This chain connects TRBV30 to TRBJ1-2; D unresolved. Trimming removed 0 bases from V and 7 bases from J, with 9 bases in between. The CDR3 runs to 12 residues. In germline, CDR1 is GTSNPN, CDR2 SVGIG (reference sequence). CDR3 coding DNA: TGTGCCTGGAGTGTAGGTGGAACTGGCTACACCTTC. Its translation: CAWSVGGTGYTF.

CDR3 sequence reads: CASSQGTGTEQFF. The CDR3 region has the DNA TGCGCCAGCAGCCAAGGTACCGGGACAGAGCAGTTCTTC. V is TRBV4-3 and J is TRBJ2-1, with D perhaps TRBD1 (6 bases). This CDR3 has 13 amino acids. V was pared by 1 base and J by 10 bases, with 11 bases between. CDR1 is LGHNA, CDR2 YSLEER, per germline.